The rows below give T cell receptor beta chains drawn from one sample of a study of cytomegalovirus exposure and HLA in healthy donors. Sequenced by immunoSEQ multiplex PCR; TCRdb stores in-frame clones only, minus some. The sample gives 84,000 or so clones, under 85% of which show up once; 2% to 2.5% is in the top ten. Material: PBMCs. These receptor sequences come from a boy between 10 and 17 years old in good health and CMV-seronegative. CDR3s include the opening cysteine and the closing phenylalanine or tryptophan. The D gene is left open where the match is weak. Clone size appears in some rows only: once, few, many, or a class for an expanded clone.

J: TRBJ1-4; size: once; D: .; V: TRBV29-1; CDR3: CSVSITGATNEKLFF; DNA: TGCAGCGTGAGCATTACAGGTGCAACTAATGAAAAACTGTTTTTT
J: TRBJ1-2; size: few; D: TRBD1; V: TRBV6-1; CDR3: CASSERTGLYGYTF; DNA: TGTGCCAGCAGTGAGAGGACAGGACTCTATGGCTACACCTTC
J: TRBJ2-7; size: .; D: TRBD2; V: TRBV30; CDR3: CAWSLPGGLYEQYF; DNA: TGTGCCTGGAGTCTTCCGGGAGGCCTCTACGAGCAGTACTTC
J: TRBJ2-1; size: .; D: .; V: TRBV7-9; CDR3: CASSPQVGRYNEQFF; DNA: TGTGCCAGCAGCCCTCAGGTGGGGCGCTACAATGAGCAGTTCTTC
J: TRBJ1-3; size: .; D: .; V: TRBV9; CDR3: CASSASRLSGNTIYF; DNA: TGTGCCAGCAGCGCTAGTCGGCTCTCTGGAAACACCATATATTTT
J: TRBJ2-1; size: .; D: .; V: TRBV4-3; CDR3: CASSQDTRNYNEQFF; DNA: TGCGCCAGCAGCCAAGACACGCGAAACTACAATGAGCAGTTCTTC
J: TRBJ1-6; size: .; D: TRBD1; V: TRBV6-6; CDR3: CASRGQSSYNSPLHF; DNA: TGTGCCAGCAGGGGACAGAGCTCCTATAATTCACCCCTCCACTTT
J: TRBJ2-5; size: .; D: .; V: TRBV15; CDR3: CATSRDGTQETQYF; DNA: TGTGCCACCAGCAGAGATGGGACACAAGAGACCCAGTACTTC
J: TRBJ2-2; size: .; D: TRBD2; V: TRBV7-6; CDR3: CASSPPGGGAGELFF; DNA: TGTGCCAGCAGCCCCCCCGGCGGGGGGGCCGGGGAGCTGTTTTTT
J: TRBJ1-4; size: .; D: .; V: TRBV9; CDR3: CASSSEGGSFEKLFF; DNA: TGTGCCAGCAGCTCAGAGGGAGGCAGTTTCGAAAAACTGTTTTTT
J: TRBJ1-4; size: .; D: TRBD1; V: TRBV27; CDR3: CASRPGTVNEKLFF; DNA: TGTGCCAGCCGGCCCGGGACAGTTAATGAAAAACTGTTTTTT
J: TRBJ2-7; size: .; D: .; V: TRBV27; CDR3: CASSFTGTNYEQYF; DNA: TGTGCCAGCAGTTTTACAGGGACTAACTACGAGCAGTACTTC
J: TRBJ2-1; size: .; D: TRBD2; V: TRBV7-9; CDR3: CASSPVAGTEQFF; DNA: TGTGCCAGCAGCCCCGTAGCGGGAACTGAGCAGTTCTTC
J: TRBJ2-1; size: .; D: TRBD2; V: TRBV29-1; CDR3: CSGGYGGVVSYNEQFF; DNA: TGCAGCGGGGGTTACGGGGGGGTAGTCTCCTACAATGAGCAGTTCTTC
J: TRBJ1-4; size: .; D: TRBD1; V: TRBV5-6; CDR3: CASSKDRVEKLFF; DNA: TGTGCCAGCAGCAAGGACAGGGTTGAAAAACTGTTTTTT
J: TRBJ2-1; size: .; D: .; V: TRBV19; CDR3: CASRSIGAYNEQFF; DNA: TGTGCCAGTAGGTCCATCGGGGCCTACAATGAGCAGTTCTTC
J: TRBJ2-7; size: .; D: TRBD1; V: TRBV7-9; CDR3: CASSLGTGREQYF; DNA: TGTGCCAGCAGCTTAGGGACAGGGAGAGAGCAGTACTTC
J: TRBJ1-3; size: .; D: .; V: TRBV4-3; CDR3: CASSPTAGRAGLGNTIYF; DNA: TGCGCCAGCAGCCCGACCGCGGGGCGGGCCGGGCTCGGAAACACCATATATTTT
J: TRBJ1-2; size: .; D: .; V: TRBV11-2; CDR3: CASSIDTPYGYTF; DNA: TGTGCCAGCAGCATCGACACCCCGTATGGCTACACCTTC
J: TRBJ1-3; size: few; D: .; V: TRBV7-9; CDR3: CASSRGGNSGNTIYF; DNA: TGTGCCAGCAGCCGTGGGGGGAACTCTGGAAACACCATATATTTT
J: TRBJ2-1; size: .; D: .; V: TRBV7-9; CDR3: CASSSPGSSYNEQFF; DNA: TGTGCCAGCAGCTCCCCGGGAAGCTCCTACAATGAGCAGTTCTTC
J: TRBJ2-7; size: once; D: TRBD1; V: TRBV5-1; CDR3: CASSLWDSIDYEQYF; DNA: TGCGCCAGCAGCTTGTGGGACAGCATCGACTACGAGCAGTACTTC
J: TRBJ2-7; size: .; D: TRBD2; V: TRBV6-6; CDR3: CASSYPGLAGGYEQYF; DNA: TGTGCCAGCAGTTACCCGGGACTAGCGGGGGGCTACGAGCAGTACTTC
J: TRBJ2-3; size: .; D: .; V: TRBV27; CDR3: CASRRLDGTQYF; DNA: TGTGCCAGCAGGAGACTAGATGGTACGCAGTATTTT
J: TRBJ2-7; size: .; D: .; V: TRBV29-1; CDR3: CSVEDRNYEQYF; DNA: TGCAGCGTAGAGGACAGAAACTACGAGCAGTACTTC
J: TRBJ2-5; size: .; D: .; V: TRBV29-1; CDR3: CSVEARGGWWETQYF; DNA: TGCAGCGTTGAAGCCCGAGGGGGATGGTGGGAGACCCAGTACTTC
J: TRBJ2-5; size: .; D: .; V: TRBV7-3; CDR3: CASSLGHGETQYF; DNA: TGTGCCAGCAGCTTGGGACATGGAGAGACCCAGTACTTC
J: TRBJ2-7; size: few; D: .; V: TRBV6-5; CDR3: CASSYSGRGRYEQYF; DNA: TGTGCCAGCAGTTACTCGGGCAGGGGGAGGTACGAGCAGTACTTC
J: TRBJ1-4; size: .; D: .; V: TRBV11-2; CDR3: CASSSTAGELFF; DNA: TGTGCCAGCAGCTCGACAGCAGGGGAACTGTTTTTT
J: TRBJ1-1; size: few; D: TRBD1; V: TRBV7-9; CDR3: CASSTLRDSQLNTEAFF; DNA: TGTGCCAGCAGCACCCTACGGGACAGCCAGTTGAACACTGAAGCTTTCTTT
J: TRBJ1-4; size: .; D: TRBD1; V: TRBV29-1; CDR3: CSASTGRDEKLFF; DNA: TGCAGCGCTTCGACAGGGAGAGATGAAAAACTGTTTTTT
J: TRBJ2-1; size: .; D: TRBD1; V: TRBV7-7; CDR3: CAIAAYNRGDQFF; DNA: TGTGCTATAGCAGCTTATAACAGGGGGGATCAGTTCTTC
J: TRBJ1-3; size: .; D: .; V: TRBV27; CDR3: CASKTGFGNTIYF; DNA: TGTGCCAGCAAAACAGGGTTTGGAAACACCATATATTTT
J: TRBJ1-4; size: .; D: .; V: TRBV7-9; CDR3: CATARTNEKLFF; DNA: TGTGCCACGGCCAGGACTAATGAAAAACTGTTTTTT
J: TRBJ2-7; size: .; D: TRBD2; V: TRBV9; CDR3: CASSVNGLAGVEQYF; DNA: TGTGCCAGCAGCGTTAACGGACTAGCGGGAGTCGAGCAGTACTTC
J: TRBJ1-6; size: .; D: TRBD1; V: TRBV25-1; CDR3: CASSGDRRNSPLHF; DNA: TGTGCCAGCAGTGGGGACAGGAGGAATTCACCCCTCCACTTT
J: TRBJ2-2; size: .; D: .; V: TRBV29-1; CDR3: CSVSGDGITGELFF; DNA: TGCAGCGTGTCGGGGGACGGCATAACCGGGGAGCTGTTTTTT